Reported below is one T cell receptor beta chain. The sample originates from a study of blood T cell repertoires in COVID-19. Background on the study: The analysed material was cDNA or gDNA that came from T cells, B-cell-depleted T cells, or PBMCs.

Using immunoSEQ multiplex PCR, the repertoire was profiled, and TCRdb retains in-frame clones only, with some absent. This table holds about 220,000 clones, around 86% found once. One Seattle source followed patients from active infection through their disease course. Germline trimming cut 3 bases from V and 0 bases from J; bases unmatched to any gene: 5. CDR3 size: 15 residues. CDR1 is KGHSH and CDR2 is LQKENI in the germline V gene. The sample consisted of peripheral blood. The receptor comes from a woman between 65 and 79 years old with COVID-19, enrolled during active disease. J is TRBJ2-7 and V is TRBV18; 7 bases map to TRBD1. The CDR3 region is CASSPSGQSSYEQYF. CDR3 in DNA: TGTGCCAGCTCACCGTCGGGACAGTCCTCCTACGAGCAGTACTTC.